Given below is one T cell receptor (beta chain) in context. What it recognizes is unknown. The Oncomine TCR Beta short-read assay was applied to DNA of cultured CD4+ T cells. Genomic DNA extraction was carried out from cultured CD4+ T cells. TCRdb itself ran the PCR reads through MiXCR, one entry per CDR3 protein. The table shows 20,000 to 25,000 distinct CDR3 sequences, with about 56% occurring only once. Sample treatment: roughly nine-day PBMC culture with coronavirus spike peptide pools or control peptides (ViraFEST assay). Following expansion of antigen-specific T cells with peptide pools, ViraFEST then sequenced TCRs. The culture of 1.5 million to 2 million PBMCs per well included approximately 9 IU/ml IL-2 and roughly 10 ug/ml peptide pools. This sample was included in a study of vaccination and CD4 T cells after COVID-19. Looking at the study overall: Post-diagnosis, post-COVID samples were collected after a median about 95 days, ranging 35 to 161.

CDR1 and CDR2 (germline): ENHRY, SYGVKD. The CDR3 sequence is 14 residues long. V dropped 5 bases and J dropped 2; count of bases not matched to a gene: 3. The chain recombines TRBV10-3 with TRBJ2-7, with TRBD2 matching over 10 bases. This receptor was obtained from a human donor who had recovered from COVID-19. The sample consisted of CD4+ T cells from blood, cultured in vitro. CDR3 nucleotides: TGTGCCATCAGTCGCAGCGGGAGGGCCTACGAGCAGTACTTC. Protein product: CAISRSGRAYEQYF.